Shown below are 5 T cell receptor beta chains from a single sample sequenced in a study of blood T cells in healthy people across ages. Combining a sample-barcoded 5' primer with a J-beta primer mix, a second PCR ran for roughly 7 to 11 cycles. MiXCR was run by TCRdb on the 5' RACE reads, yielding one entry per CDR3 protein. The data hold 700,000 or so distinct CDR3 sequences, with roughly 20% observed a single time. The sequenced material came from blood. These receptors originate from a man between 65 and 79 years old in good health.

The J gene is TRBJ2-1, the V gene TRBV7-9; 8 bases agree with TRBD1. After removal of 1 base from V and 9 bases from J, the junction contained 17 bases not matched to a gene. CDR3 size: 18 residues. Germline V lookup: CDR1 SEHNR, CDR2 FQNEAQ (reference sequence). The CDR3 region has the DNA TGTGCCAGCAGCTTAGATTCGTGGGACAGGAAGGCGATCGGTGAGCAGTTCTTC. It encodes CASSLDSWDRKAIGEQFF.

The chain recombines TRBV14 with TRBJ2-3, with D possibly TRBD2 on 6 matching bases. The CDR3 loop spans 17 amino acids. Germline values: CDR1 SGHDN, CDR2 FVKESK. Trimming removed 6 bases at V and 1 base at J, with 20 bases between. In DNA, the CDR3 is TGTGCCAGCAGTCAACTCGTAGCGCGACTAGGCACAGATACGCAGTATTTT. Amino acid sequence: CASSQLVARLGTDTQYF.

The table lists this clonotype with a few counts. The J gene is TRBJ1-6, the V gene TRBV4-2, with D unclear. The CDR3 contains 13 residues. V was shortened by 0 bases and J by 8 bases, with 5 bases between the two germline ends. Germline CDR1 and CDR2: LGHNA and YNFKEQ. For the CDR3, the DNA is TGTGCCAGCAGCCAAGATGGATATTCACCCCTCCACTTT. This codes for CASSQDGYSPLHF.

The chain joins TRBV28 to TRBJ1-5; D gene ambiguous. V lost 5 bases and J 3 bases, leaving 14 bases between the germline ends. This CDR3 has 15 residues. CDR1 and CDR2 (germline): MDHEN, SYDVKM. CDR3 loop: CASSPPIRTNQPQHF. Written as DNA, the CDR3 is TGTGCCAGCAGTCCACCCATTCGGACCAATCAGCCCCAGCATTTT.

The rearrangement links TRBV14 to TRBJ2-1; D remains unclear. V was shortened by 5 bases and J by 0 bases, with 11 bases between the two germline ends. Per germline, CDR1 SGHDN and CDR2 FVKESK. This CDR3 has 15 amino acids. CDR3 sequence: CASSKGASSYNEQFF. CDR3 DNA sequence: TGTGCCAGCAGCAAAGGCGCTAGCTCCTACAATGAGCAGTTCTTC.